Below, one TCR beta chain is given with its context. These data originate in a study of blood T cell repertoires in COVID-19. Across the study: There were acute and convalescent COVID-19 samples, and they came from the United States, Italy and Spain. T cells, B-cell-depleted T cells, or PBMCs supplied cDNA or gDNA.

In the original analysis: Estimation of nucleated cell counts was performed using reference gene primer amplification. Profiled with immunoSEQ multiplex PCR; TCRdb holds only in-frame clones, not every one. The V and J calls and the clone size are those of that table, but D and trimming were determined from the DNA. The sample records approximately 260,000 clones, about 88% being singletons. The sequencing input was peripheral blood. The clonotype comes from a middle-aged woman who had recovered from COVID-19.

The CDR3 reads CARKTGDSSGNTIYF. The DNA for the CDR3 is TGTGCCAGAAAGACAGGGGATTCCTCTGGAAACACCATATATTTT. This chain connects TRBV27 to TRBJ1-3; 8 nucleotides match TRBD1. Losses at the gene ends were 9 bases for V and 0 bases for J; bases not matched to a gene: 7. CDR3 size: 15 residues. Looked up from germline, CDR1 is MNHEY and CDR2 is SMNVEV (reference sequence).